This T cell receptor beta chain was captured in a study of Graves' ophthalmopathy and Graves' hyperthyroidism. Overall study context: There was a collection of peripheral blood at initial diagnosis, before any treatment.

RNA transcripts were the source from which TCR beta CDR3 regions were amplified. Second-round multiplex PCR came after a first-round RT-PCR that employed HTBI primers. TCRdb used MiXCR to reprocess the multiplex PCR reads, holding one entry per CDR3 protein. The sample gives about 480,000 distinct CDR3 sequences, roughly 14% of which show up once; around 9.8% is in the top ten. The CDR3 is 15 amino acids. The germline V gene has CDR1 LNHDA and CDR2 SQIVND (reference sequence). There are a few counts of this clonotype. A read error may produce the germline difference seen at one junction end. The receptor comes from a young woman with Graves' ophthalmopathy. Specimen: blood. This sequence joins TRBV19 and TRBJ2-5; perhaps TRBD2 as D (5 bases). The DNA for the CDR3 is TGTGCCAGTAGTCACTCCTCAGCGGAGCAAGAGACCCAATACTTC. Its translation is CASSHSSAEQETQYF.